One sample yielded the 27 T cell receptor delta chains listed below, sequenced in a study of delta chains in infants with herpesvirus infections. Reverse transcription of PBMC RNA used primers specific for the gamma and delta chains. TCRdb reran clone calling via CATT on the RT-PCR reads. The table records fewer than 2,000 delta-chain clones, roughly 27% of them present only once. The source was peripheral blood, collected at time point 3 of longitudinal follow-up. These receptors all come from a human donor who was a Ugandan infant, either HIV-exposed or HIV-unexposed (not recorded which).

This clone is large. This specimen includes other DNA sequences encoding the same CDR3. This chain uses TRDV1 with TRDJ1, with a possible D match to TRDD3 (5 bases). Trimming cost V 5 bases and J 3 bases, with 19 bases left between them. Germline-derived CDR1 and CDR2 are TSWWSYY and QGS. The CDR3 covers 16 residues. CDR3 DNA: TGTGCTCTTGGGACTACCTTAGGCCCCTGGGCCGATAAACTCATCTTT. It is translated as CALGTTLGPWADKLIF.

V gene TRDV1 combines with J gene TRDJ1; 7 nucleotides agree with TRDD2. Germline CDR1 TSWWSYY, CDR2 QGS. The CDR3 consists of 14 residues. V shed 3 bases, J shed 9 bases, and the junction held 10 bases outside the gene matches. CDR3 amino acids: CALGDLVPTVELIF. The CDR3, as DNA: TGTGCTCTTGGGGATTTAGTTCCTACTGTTGAACTCATCTTT.

Relative to its sample, this clone is large. This rearrangement joins TRDV1 to TRDJ2, with D maybe TRDD3 (5 bases). Per the germline V gene, CDR1 is TSWWSYY and CDR2 is QGS. Trimming stripped 3 bases from V and 4 bases from J, with 21 bases between. The CDR3 length is 18 residues. CDR3 sequence (DNA): TGTGCTCTTGGGGAGCCTGGGATCAATTCCCAGAAGACAGCACAACTCTTCTTT. Translated: CALGEPGINSQKTAQLFF.

This clone was found a few times. This chain joins TRDV1 and TRDJ1; D is tentatively TRDD2 or TRDD3 (9 bases each). The CDR3 is made up of 22 amino acids. Between the trimmed V and J ends, which lost 3 bases and 0 bases, there was a span of 32 bases. CDR1 is TSWWSYY and CDR2 is QGS in the germline V gene. The CDR3 sequence: CALGDRLPTSVLGDFYTDKLIF. The CDR3 DNA is TGTGCTCTTGGGGACCGCCTTCCTACGTCAGTACTGGGGGACTTTTACACCGATAAACTCATCTTT.

This chain links TRDV1 with TRDJ1; 10 nucleotides line up with TRDD3. The J segment lost 0 bases and the V segment lost 0 bases, leaving 1 base of the junction unmatched. The CDR3 extends over 16 amino acids. CDR1 and CDR2 from the germline V gene are TSWWSYY and QGS. CDR3 sequence reads: CALGELTGGYTDKLIF. CDR3 DNA: TGTGCTCTTGGGGAACTGACTGGGGGATACACCGATAAACTCATCTTT.

Comments on this clone: A much larger clone lies one base from this, so it may be a read error. Distinct nucleotide sequences in the sample also encode this CDR3. J is TRDJ3 and V is TRDV2; TRDD3 agrees at 11 bases. This CDR3 comprises 19 residues. J lost 0 bases, V lost 0 bases, and 3 bases had no gene match. The germline gives CDR1 GEAIGNYY, CDR2 EKD. The CDR3 sequence is CACDTVLGDSSWDTRQMFF. The CDR3 DNA reads TGTGCCTGTGACACCGTACTGGGGGATAGCTCCTGGGACACCCGACAGATGTTTTTC.

A note on this clone: One end of the junction fails to match germline, which may point to a read error. The J gene is TRDJ1, the V gene TRDV1; D might be TRDD3 (5 bases). This CDR3 has 21 amino acids. CDR1 is TSWWSYY, CDR2 QGS, per germline. For the CDR3, the DNA is TGTGCTCTTGGGGAATGGGCCGCGTACGGGGGGCCCACCCTTTACACCAATAAACTCATCTTT. Translated, it gives CALGEWAAYGGPTLYTNKLIF.

This clone is large (0.1 to 1%) in the sample. The rearrangement joins TRDV2 to TRDJ2; 8 nucleotides align to TRDD3. V was clipped by 0 bases and J by 5 bases; unmatched bases: 4. The CDR3 runs to 15 residues. Germline V gene data show CDR1 as GEAIGNYY and CDR2 as EKD. The CDR3 region is CACDTLLGGTAQLFF. CDR3 DNA: TGTGCCTGTGACACCCTACTGGGGGGTACAGCACAACTCTTCTTT.

This clone came up a few times. V is TRDV3 and J is TRDJ3, with 13 nucleotides matching TRDD3. This CDR3 is 24 amino acids long. Germline V CDR1 and CDR2: TVYSNPD, GDNSRS (reference sequence). V shed 4 bases, J shed 1 base, and the junction held 25 bases outside the gene matches. The CDR3 region is CASSGFLRRTGGYAGSWDTRQMFF. CDR3 nucleotide sequence: TGTGCCTCCTCGGGCTTCCTACGTCGGACTGGGGGATACGCTGGGTCCTGGGACACCCGACAGATGTTTTTC. Full variable domain (remainder filled in from reference TRDV3 and TRDJ3): CDKVTQSSPDQTVASGSEVVLLCTYDTVYSNPDLFWYRIRPDYSFQFVFYGDNSRSEGADFTQGRFSVKHILTQKAFHLVISPVRTEDSATYYCASSGFLRRTGGYAGSWDTRQMFFGTGIKLFVEP.

Details on this clone: The same CDR3 is also encoded by other DNA sequences in this sample. The chain carries TRDV1 and TRDJ1; 13 bases agree with TRDD3. The CDR3 loop spans 28 amino acids. From germline, CDR1 is TSWWSYY and CDR2 QGS. V was clipped by 0 bases and J by 0 bases; unmatched bases: 34. The CDR3 loop reads CALGELNEPFLRIQLGDTKSRYTDKLIF. The CDR3 coding sequence is TGTGCTCTTGGGGAACTAAACGAGCCGTTCCTACGGATTCAACTGGGGGATACGAAGAGTCGGTACACCGATAAACTCATCTTT.

The chain combines TRDV1 with TRDJ1, with 13 bases that match TRDD3. The CDR3 runs to 15 residues. Trimming cost V 4 bases and J 8 bases; bases outside gene matches: 7. The germline gives CDR1 TSWWSYY, CDR2 QGS. CDR3 residues: CALGADWGIRSKLIF. The CDR3 bases are TGTGCTCTTGGGGCGGACTGGGGGATACGTTCGAAACTCATCTTT.

This clone has more than one count but fewer than ten. J is TRDJ1 and V is TRDV1, with D possibly matching TRDD3 (6 bases). Deletions cut 5 bases from V and 2 bases from J, with 27 bases between. From germline, CDR1 is TSWWSYY and CDR2 QGS. This CDR3 contains 19 residues. The CDR3 reads CALGQPPFAGDPGTDKLIF. In DNA, the CDR3 is TGTGCTCTTGGGCAACCCCCGTTCGCTGGGGACCCGGGGACCGATAAACTCATCTTT.

A word on this clone: This probably arose from a read error, given a far larger clone one base away. The chain has TRDV2 and TRDJ3, with 11 bases that match TRDD3. The J segment lost 0 bases and the V segment lost 0 bases, leaving 9 bases of the junction unmatched. Germline V gives CDR1 GEAIGNYY, CDR2 EKD. The CDR3 runs 21 residues. CDR3 sequence: CACDTGWGIRDTSWDTRQMFF. CDR3 coding DNA: TGTGCCTGTGACACCGGGTGGGGGATACGCGACACCTCCTGGGACACCCGACAGATGTTTTTC.

Comment on this clone: It differs at one base from a far larger clone, so likely a read error. Other DNA variants within this sample encode the same CDR3. The chain carries TRDV2 and TRDJ3; 11 nucleotides align to TRDD3. J lost 0 bases, V lost 0 bases, and 9 bases had no gene match. The germline gives CDR1 GEAIGNYY, CDR2 EKD. This CDR3 region has 21 residues. The CDR3 protein is CACDTGWGIRDPSWDTRQMFF. As DNA, the CDR3 is TGTGCCTGTGACACCGGATGGGGGATACGCGACCCCTCCTGGGACACCCGACAGATGTTTTTC.

By proportion, this clone is large. Other DNA sequences of this sample code for an identical CDR3. The CDR3 loop is CACDTAPWDPNTDKLIF. The DNA of the CDR3 is TGTGCCTGTGACACGGCACCCTGGGATCCAAACACCGATAAACTCATCTTT. This sequence joins TRDV2 and TRDJ1; a weak D match, TRDD3 (5 bases). V lost 1 base to trimming and J lost 0 bases, with 17 bases between them. CDR3 length: 17 amino acids. Looked up from germline, CDR1 is GEAIGNYY and CDR2 is EKD.

In this sample, this clone is large. The rearrangement joins TRDV2 to TRDJ1, with 8 bases matching TRDD2. The CDR3 is 19 amino acids. The trim removed 1 base at V and 0 bases at J, leaving 15 bases unmatched. CDR1 and CDR2 (germline): GEAIGNYY, EKD. This CDR3 reads CACDTSYLPKDQYTDKLIF. In DNA form, the CDR3 reads TGTGCCTGTGACACTTCGTACCTTCCTAAGGATCAGTACACCGATAAACTCATCTTT.

This clone appeared a single time. The same CDR3 is also encoded by other DNA sequences in this sample. The chain recombines TRDV1 with TRDJ1; D not certain. Germline CDR1 and CDR2: TSWWSYY and QGS. The CDR3 consists of 14 residues. Trimming shortened V by 5 bases and J by 4 bases, and 14 bases separated the two germline ends. This chain's CDR3 is CALGNFRGGDKLIF. CDR3 sequence (DNA): TGTGCTCTTGGGAACTTTCGCGGTGGCGATAAACTCATCTTT.

This CDR3 reads CALGDAALLRGDHGLIF. CDR3 in DNA: TGTGCTCTTGGGGACGCCGCCCTCCTACGCGGGGATCATGGACTCATCTTT. J is TRDJ1 and V is TRDV1; D assignment may be TRDD2 or TRDD3 (6 bases each). The length of the CDR3 is 17 residues. CDR1 and CDR2 from the germline V gene are TSWWSYY and QGS. V gave up 3 bases and J gave up 10 bases, with 27 bases separating them.

The genes are TRDV1 and TRDJ1; D is possibly TRDD2 (7 bases). The CDR3 loop spans 19 amino acids. Germline CDR1 is TSWWSYY and CDR2 is QGS. The V end lost 2 bases, the J end lost 10 bases, and 32 bases lay between the germline ends. The CDR3 is CALGEISISYPDTRRGLIF. The CDR3 DNA is TGTGCTCTTGGGGAAATCTCAATTTCCTACCCCGATACGCGTAGGGGACTCATCTTT.

This clone is large. The gene calls are TRDV1 and TRDJ1; TRDD3 might be the D (9 bases). V shed 5 bases and J shed 1 base, with 26 bases lying between them. CDR1 TSWWSYY and CDR2 QGS come from the germline V gene. The CDR3 runs to 19 residues. The CDR3 loop reads CALGPSSYPTGGLTDKLIF. The CDR3, as DNA: TGTGCTCTTGGGCCCTCTTCCTACCCAACTGGGGGACTCACCGATAAACTCATCTTT.

This clone was seen more than once but under ten times. This sequence joins TRDV1 and TRDJ1; 9 nucleotides agree with TRDD3. V shed 2 bases, J shed 7 bases, and the junction held 26 bases outside the gene matches. The CDR3 runs 21 residues. CDR1 and CDR2 (germline): TSWWSYY, QGS. DNA for the CDR3: TGTGCTCTTGGGGAATTTGGTTACGTTGGGGATACGATTTCGCCCCTAGGTAAACTCATCTTT. It is translated as CALGEFGYVGDTISPLGKLIF.

This clone has a handful of counts. The chain links TRDV2 to TRDJ1, with 12 bases identical to TRDD3. The CDR3 has 15 amino acids. V dropped 1 base and J dropped 4; count of bases not matched to a gene: 3. Germline CDR1 GEAIGNYY, CDR2 EKD. CDR3 bases: TGTGCCTGTGACACGCTGGGGGATACGAACGATAAACTCATCTTT. This encodes CACDTLGDTNDKLIF.

With regard to this clone: A read error is possible here, since a much larger clone lies one base away. The genes are TRDV1 and TRDJ1, with 10 bases lining up with TRDD3. The CDR3 has 24 residues. Losses at the gene ends were 4 bases for V and 1 base for J; bases not matched to a gene: 30. The germline V gene has CDR1 TSWWSYY and CDR2 QGS. The CDR3 DNA is TGTGCTCTTGGGGCCTCCTTCCCGCTCACGCCGACTGGGGGATGCGCTAAGTTCACCGATAAACTCATCTTT. Translating it yields CALGASFPLTPTGGCAKFTDKLIF.

In the case of this clone: Given a much more abundant clone one base away, this may be a read error. The chain recombines TRDV3 with TRDJ2, with TRDD3 matching over 7 bases. V was clipped by 1 base and J by 4 bases; unmatched bases: 15. The CDR3 runs to 17 residues. Germline V gene data show CDR1 as TVYSNPD and CDR2 as GDNSRS (reference sequence). The CDR3, as DNA: TGTGCCTTTATCCACGGGGATATCCCATTACGGACAGCACAACTCTTCTTT. Translated: CAFIHGDIPLRTAQLFF.

This clone was seen more than once but under ten times. The chain links TRDV1 to TRDJ1; 7 positions match TRDD3. Germline V gene sequence: CDR1 TSWWSYY, CDR2 QGS. J lost 4 bases, V lost 3 bases, and 17 bases had no gene match. The CDR3 sequence is 18 residues long. The CDR3 protein is CALGDVLRGAGGFDKLIF. DNA of the CDR3: TGTGCTCTTGGGGACGTACTGCGTGGGGCTGGGGGTTTCGATAAACTCATCTTT.

This clone is classed as large. This rearrangement joins TRDV3 to TRDJ1; 8 positions match TRDD3. The CDR3 length is 17 residues. After removal of 0 bases from V and 1 base from J, the junction contained 13 bases not matched to a gene. Germline V gene lookup returns CDR1 TVYSNPD and CDR2 GDNSRS (reference sequence). Written as DNA, the CDR3 is TGTGCCTTTAGAAGGGTAGGGGATACTGAGGGCACCGATAAACTCATCTTT. Translated: CAFRRVGDTEGTDKLIF.

The chain is built from TRDV2 and TRDJ1, with 7 positions matching TRDD3. The V gene's germline CDR1 is GEAIGNYY and CDR2 EKD. The J segment lost 0 bases and the V segment lost 3 bases, leaving 12 bases of the junction unmatched. There are 17 residues in the CDR3. CDR3 in amino acids: CACDSLRGDRYTDKLIF. The CDR3 DNA reads TGTGCCTGTGACTCCCTCCGGGGGGATCGGTACACCGATAAACTCATCTTT.